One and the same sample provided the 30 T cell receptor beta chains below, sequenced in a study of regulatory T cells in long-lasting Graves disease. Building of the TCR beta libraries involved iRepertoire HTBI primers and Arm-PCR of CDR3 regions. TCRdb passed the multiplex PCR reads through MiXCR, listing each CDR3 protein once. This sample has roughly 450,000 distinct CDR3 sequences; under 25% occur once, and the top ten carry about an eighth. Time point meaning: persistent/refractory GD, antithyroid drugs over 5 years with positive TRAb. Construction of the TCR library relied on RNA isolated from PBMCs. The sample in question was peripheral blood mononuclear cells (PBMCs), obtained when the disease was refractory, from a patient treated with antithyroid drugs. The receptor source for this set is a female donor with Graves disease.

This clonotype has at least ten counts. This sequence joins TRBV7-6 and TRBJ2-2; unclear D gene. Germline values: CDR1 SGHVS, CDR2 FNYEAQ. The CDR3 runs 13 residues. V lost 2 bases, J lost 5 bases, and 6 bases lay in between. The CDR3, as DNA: TGTGCCAGCAGCTTAAGGCAAACCGGGGAGCTGTTTTTT. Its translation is CASSLRQTGELFF.

The CDR3 DNA reads TGTGCCAGCAGTGACTTGGGACTAGCGCTCAGCACAGATACGCAGTATTTT. The encoded protein is CASSDLGLALSTDTQYF. This chain connects TRBV25-1 to TRBJ2-3, with TRBD2 matching 10 bases. This CDR3 has 17 amino acids. CDR1 MGHDK and CDR2 SYGVNS come from the germline V gene. The J segment lost 0 bases and the V segment lost 3 bases, leaving 6 bases of the junction unmatched.

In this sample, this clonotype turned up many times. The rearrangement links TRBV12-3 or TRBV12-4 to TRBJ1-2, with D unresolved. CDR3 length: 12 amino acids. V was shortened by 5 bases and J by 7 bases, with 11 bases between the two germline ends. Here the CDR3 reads CASSPQLSGYTF. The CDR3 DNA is TGTGCCAGCAGTCCCCAGCTGAGTGGCTACACCTTC.

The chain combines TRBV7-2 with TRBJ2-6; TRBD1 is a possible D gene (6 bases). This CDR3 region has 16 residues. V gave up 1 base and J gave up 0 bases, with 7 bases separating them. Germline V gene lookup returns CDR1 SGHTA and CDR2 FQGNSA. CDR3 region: CASSLGQASGANVLTF. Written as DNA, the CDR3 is TGTGCCAGCAGCTTAGGACAGGCCTCTGGGGCCAACGTCCTGACTTTC.

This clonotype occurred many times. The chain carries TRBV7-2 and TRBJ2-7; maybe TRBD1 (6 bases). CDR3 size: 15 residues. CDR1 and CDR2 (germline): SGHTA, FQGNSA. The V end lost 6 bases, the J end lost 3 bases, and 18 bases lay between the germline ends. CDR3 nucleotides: TGTGCCAGCAGGCGAATACCGGGACACAACTACGAGCAGTACTTC. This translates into CASRRIPGHNYEQYF.

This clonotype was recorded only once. The CDR3 loop is CASSPPSGGDEQYF. DNA for the CDR3: TGTGCCAGCTCACCACCGTCAGGGGGCGACGAGCAGTACTTC. The chain is built from TRBV9 and TRBJ2-7; 8 nucleotides line up with TRBD1. This CDR3 contains 14 residues. Losses at the gene ends were 7 bases for V and 5 bases for J; bases not matched to a gene: 11. Germline V gene sequence: CDR1 SGDLS, CDR2 YYNGEE. The complete variable domain, with remaining parts taken from reference TRBV9 and TRBJ2-7, reads DSGVTQTPKHLITATGQRVTLRCSPRSGDLSVYWYQQSLDQGLQFLIQYYNGEERAKGNILERFSAQQFPDLHSELNLSSLELGDSALYFCASSPPSGGDEQYFGPGTRLTVT.

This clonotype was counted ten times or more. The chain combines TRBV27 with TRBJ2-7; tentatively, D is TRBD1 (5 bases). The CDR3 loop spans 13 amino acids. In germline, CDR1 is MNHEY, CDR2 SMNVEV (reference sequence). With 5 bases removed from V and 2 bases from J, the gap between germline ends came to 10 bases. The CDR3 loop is CASSPPGTYEQYF. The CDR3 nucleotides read TGTGCCAGCAGTCCTCCAGGGACCTACGAGCAGTACTTC.

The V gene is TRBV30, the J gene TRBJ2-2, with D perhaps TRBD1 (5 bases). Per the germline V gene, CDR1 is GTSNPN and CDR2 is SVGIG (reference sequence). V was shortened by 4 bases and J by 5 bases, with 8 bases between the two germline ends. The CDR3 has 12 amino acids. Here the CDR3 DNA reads TGTGCCTGGACAGGGTCTACCGGGGAGCTGTTTTTT. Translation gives CAWTGSTGELFF.

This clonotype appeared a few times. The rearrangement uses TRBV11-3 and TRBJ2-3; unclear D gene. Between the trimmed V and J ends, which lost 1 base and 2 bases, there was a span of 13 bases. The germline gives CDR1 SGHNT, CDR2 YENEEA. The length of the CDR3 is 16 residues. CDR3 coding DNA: TGTGCCAGCAGCTTAGGCCGGGCCCATACCACAGATACGCAGTATTTT. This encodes CASSLGRAHTTDTQYF.

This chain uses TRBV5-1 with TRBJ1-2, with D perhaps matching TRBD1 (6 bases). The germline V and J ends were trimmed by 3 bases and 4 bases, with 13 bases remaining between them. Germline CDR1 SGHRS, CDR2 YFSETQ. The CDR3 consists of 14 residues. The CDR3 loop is CASSSLGQSYGYTF. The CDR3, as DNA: TGCGCCAGCAGCTCGCTCGGACAGAGCTATGGCTACACCTTC.

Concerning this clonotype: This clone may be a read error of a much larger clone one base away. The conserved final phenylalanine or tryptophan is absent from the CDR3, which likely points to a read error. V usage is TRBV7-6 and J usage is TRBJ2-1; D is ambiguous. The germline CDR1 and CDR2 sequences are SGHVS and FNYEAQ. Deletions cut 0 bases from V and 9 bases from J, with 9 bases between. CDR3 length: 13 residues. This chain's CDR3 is CASSLAMGSEQFL. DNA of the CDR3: TGTGCCAGCAGCTTAGCCATGGGCAGTGAGCAGTTCCTC.

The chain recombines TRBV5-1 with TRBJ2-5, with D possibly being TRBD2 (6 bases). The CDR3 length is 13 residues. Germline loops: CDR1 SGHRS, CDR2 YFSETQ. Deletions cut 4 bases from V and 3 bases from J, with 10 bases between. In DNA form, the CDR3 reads TGCGCCAGCAGCAGCCGGACTAAAGAGACCCAGTACTTC. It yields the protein CASSSRTKETQYF. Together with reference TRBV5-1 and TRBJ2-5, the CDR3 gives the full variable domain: KAGVTQTPRYLIKTRGQQVTLSCSPISGHRSVSWYQQTPGQGLQFLFEYFSETQRNKGNFPGRFSGRQFSNSRSEMNVSTLELGDSALYLCASSSRTKETQYFGPGTRLLVL.

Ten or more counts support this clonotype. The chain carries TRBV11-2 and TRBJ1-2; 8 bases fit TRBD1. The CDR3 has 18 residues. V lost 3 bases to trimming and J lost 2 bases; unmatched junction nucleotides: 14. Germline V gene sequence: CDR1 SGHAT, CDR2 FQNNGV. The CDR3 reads CASSFRFGLGTGNYGYTF. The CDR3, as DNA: TGTGCCAGCAGCTTTAGATTCGGCCTCGGGACAGGCAACTATGGCTACACCTTC.

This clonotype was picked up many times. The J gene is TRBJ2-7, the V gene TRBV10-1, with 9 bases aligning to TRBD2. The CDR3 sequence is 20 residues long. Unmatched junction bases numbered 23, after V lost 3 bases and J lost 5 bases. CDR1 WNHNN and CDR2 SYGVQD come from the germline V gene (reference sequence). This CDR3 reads CASSDKDTRLGREGINEQYF. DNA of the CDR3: TGCGCCAGCAGTGATAAGGACACCCGACTTGGGCGGGAGGGCATCAACGAGCAGTACTTC.

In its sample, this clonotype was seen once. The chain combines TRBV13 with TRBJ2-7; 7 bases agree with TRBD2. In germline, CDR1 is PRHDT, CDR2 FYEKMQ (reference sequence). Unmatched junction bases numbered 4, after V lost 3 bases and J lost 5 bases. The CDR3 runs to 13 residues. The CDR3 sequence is CASSFGGENEQYF. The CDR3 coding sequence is TGTGCCAGCAGCTTTGGGGGGGAAAACGAGCAGTACTTC.

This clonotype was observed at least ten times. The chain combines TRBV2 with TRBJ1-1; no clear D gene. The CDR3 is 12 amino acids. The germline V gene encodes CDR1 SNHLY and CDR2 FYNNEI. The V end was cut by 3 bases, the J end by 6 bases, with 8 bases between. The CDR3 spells CASSETYPEAFF. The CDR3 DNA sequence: TGTGCCAGCAGTGAGACTTACCCTGAAGCTTTCTTT.

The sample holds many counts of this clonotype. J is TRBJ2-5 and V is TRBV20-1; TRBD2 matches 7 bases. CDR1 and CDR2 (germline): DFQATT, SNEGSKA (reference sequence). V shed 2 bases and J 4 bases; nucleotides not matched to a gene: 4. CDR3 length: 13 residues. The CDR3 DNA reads TGCAGTGCTAGATATCCTAGCGGAGAGACCCAGTACTTC. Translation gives CSARYPSGETQYF.

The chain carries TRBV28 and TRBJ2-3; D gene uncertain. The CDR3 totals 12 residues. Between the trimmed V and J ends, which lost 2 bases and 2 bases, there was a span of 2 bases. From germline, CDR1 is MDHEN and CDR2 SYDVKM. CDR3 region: CASSLATDTQYF. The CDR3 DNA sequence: TGTGCCAGCAGTTTAGCCACAGATACGCAGTATTTT. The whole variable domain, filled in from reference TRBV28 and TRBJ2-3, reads DVKVTQSSRYLVKRTGEKVFLECVQDMDHENMFWYRQDPGLGLRLIYFSYDVKMKEKGDIPEGYSVSREKKERFSLILESASTNQTSMYLCASSLATDTQYFGPGTRLTVL.

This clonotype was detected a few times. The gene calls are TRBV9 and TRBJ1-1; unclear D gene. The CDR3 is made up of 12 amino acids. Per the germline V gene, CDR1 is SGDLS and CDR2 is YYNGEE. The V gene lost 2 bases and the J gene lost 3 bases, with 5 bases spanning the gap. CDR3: CASSVVHTEAFF. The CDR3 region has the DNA TGTGCCAGCAGCGTTGTCCACACTGAAGCTTTCTTT.

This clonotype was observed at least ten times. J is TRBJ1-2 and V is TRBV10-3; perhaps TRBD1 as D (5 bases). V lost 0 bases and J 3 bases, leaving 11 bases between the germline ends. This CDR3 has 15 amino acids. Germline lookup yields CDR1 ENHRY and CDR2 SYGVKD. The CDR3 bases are TGTGCCATCAGTGAGTCAAGGGGCACCGACTATGGCTACACCTTC. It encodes CAISESRGTDYGYTF.

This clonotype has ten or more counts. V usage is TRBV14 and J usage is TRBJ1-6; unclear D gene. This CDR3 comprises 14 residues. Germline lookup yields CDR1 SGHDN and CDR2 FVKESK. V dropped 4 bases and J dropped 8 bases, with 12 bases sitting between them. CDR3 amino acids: CASSPTTTYSPLHF. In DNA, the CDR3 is TGTGCCAGCAGCCCAACAACTACCTATTCACCCCTCCACTTT.

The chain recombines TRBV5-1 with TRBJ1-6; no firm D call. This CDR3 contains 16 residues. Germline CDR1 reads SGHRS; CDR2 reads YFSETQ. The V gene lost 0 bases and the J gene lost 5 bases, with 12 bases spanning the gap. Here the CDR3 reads CASSLVPGPNNSPLHF. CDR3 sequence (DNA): TGCGCCAGCAGCTTGGTTCCCGGGCCTAATAATTCACCCCTCCACTTT.

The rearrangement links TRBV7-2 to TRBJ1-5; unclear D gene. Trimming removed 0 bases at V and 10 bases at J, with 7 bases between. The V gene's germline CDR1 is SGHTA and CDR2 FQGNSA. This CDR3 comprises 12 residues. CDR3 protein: CASSLANSPQHF. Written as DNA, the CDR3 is TGTGCCAGCAGCTTAGCGAATTCACCCCAGCATTTT.

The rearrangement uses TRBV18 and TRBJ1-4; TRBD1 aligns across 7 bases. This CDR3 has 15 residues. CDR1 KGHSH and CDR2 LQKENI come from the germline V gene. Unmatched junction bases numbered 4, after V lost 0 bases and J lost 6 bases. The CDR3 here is CASSPPGQNYEKLFF. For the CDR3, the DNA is TGTGCCAGCTCACCACCGGGACAGAACTATGAAAAACTGTTTTTT.

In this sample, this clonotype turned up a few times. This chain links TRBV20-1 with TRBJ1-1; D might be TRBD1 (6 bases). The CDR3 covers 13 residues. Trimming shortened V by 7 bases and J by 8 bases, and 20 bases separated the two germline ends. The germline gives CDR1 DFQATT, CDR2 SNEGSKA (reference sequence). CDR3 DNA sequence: TGCAGTGTTAAGGGGGGGCCCCGGATCGAAGCTTTCTTT. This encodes CSVKGGPRIEAFF.

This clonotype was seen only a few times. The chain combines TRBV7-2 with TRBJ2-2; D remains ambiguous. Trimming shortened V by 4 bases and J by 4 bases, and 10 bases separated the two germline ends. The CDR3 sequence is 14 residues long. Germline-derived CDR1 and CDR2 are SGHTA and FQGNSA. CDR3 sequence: CASSSLTSTGELFF. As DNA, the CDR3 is TGTGCCAGCAGCTCCCTGACCAGCACCGGGGAGCTGTTTTTT. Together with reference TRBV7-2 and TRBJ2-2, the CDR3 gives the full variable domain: GAGVSQSPSNKVTEKGKDVELRCDPISGHTALYWYRQSLGQGLEFLIYFQGNSAPDKSGLPSDRFSAERTGGSVSTLTIQRTQQEDSAVYLCASSSLTSTGELFFGEGSRLTVL.

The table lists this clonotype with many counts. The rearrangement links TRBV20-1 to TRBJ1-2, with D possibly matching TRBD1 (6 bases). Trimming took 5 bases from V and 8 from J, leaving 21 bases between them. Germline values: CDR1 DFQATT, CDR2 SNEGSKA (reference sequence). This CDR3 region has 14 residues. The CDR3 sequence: CSAGINRETSGYTF. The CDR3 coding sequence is TGCAGTGCTGGGATCAACAGGGAAACCTCCGGCTACACCTTC.

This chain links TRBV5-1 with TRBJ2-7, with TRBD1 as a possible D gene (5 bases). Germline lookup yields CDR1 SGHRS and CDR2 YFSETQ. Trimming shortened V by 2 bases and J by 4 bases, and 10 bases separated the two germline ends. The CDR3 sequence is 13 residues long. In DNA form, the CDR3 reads TGCGCCAGCAGCTTCGTTCAGGGTTACGAGCAGTACTTC. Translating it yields CASSFVQGYEQYF.

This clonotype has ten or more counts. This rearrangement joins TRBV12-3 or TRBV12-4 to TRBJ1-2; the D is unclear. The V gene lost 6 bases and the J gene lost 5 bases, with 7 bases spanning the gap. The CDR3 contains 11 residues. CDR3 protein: CASSFGYGYTF. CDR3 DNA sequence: TGTGCCAGCAGCTTTGGGTATGGCTACACCTTC.

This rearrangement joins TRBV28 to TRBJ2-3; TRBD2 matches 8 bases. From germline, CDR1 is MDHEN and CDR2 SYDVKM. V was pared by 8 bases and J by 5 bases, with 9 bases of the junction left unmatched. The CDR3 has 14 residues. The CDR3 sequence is CASQAGGGKDTQYF. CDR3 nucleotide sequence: TGTGCCAGCCAGGCGGGGGGAGGAAAAGATACGCAGTATTTT.